The rows below give T cell receptor beta chains drawn from one sample of a study of cytomegalovirus exposure and HLA in healthy donors. Profiled with immunoSEQ multiplex PCR; TCRdb holds only in-frame clones, not every one. Here the sample spans about 160,000 clones, over 60% being singletons. Input material: PBMCs. All receptors derive from a woman aged 30 to 39 in good health and CMV-seronegative. Both conserved end residues are part of each CDR3. A D gene is named only where the DNA matches it firmly. Clone size appears in some rows only: once, few, many, or a class for an expanded clone.

d_gene	v_gene	j_gene	abundance	CDR3aa	CDR3nt
.	TRBV13	TRBJ2-5	.	CASSLVVAGSTQYF	TGTGCCAGCAGCTTAGTAGTTGCGGGGTCTACCCAGTACTTC
.	TRBV4-1	TRBJ1-5	few	CASSQWAGLNQPQHF	TGCGCCAGCAGCCAATGGGCAGGGCTGAATCAGCCCCAGCATTTT
.	TRBV19	TRBJ2-7	.	CASSIEAGYSYEQYF	TGTGCCAGTAGTATAGAGGCGGGGTACTCCTACGAGCAGTACTTC
.	TRBV7-3	TRBJ2-2	.	CASSFTPNTGELFF	TGTGCCAGCAGCTTTACACCGAACACCGGGGAGCTGTTTTTT
TRBD1	TRBV4-1	TRBJ1-1	.	CASSPRGRTEAFF	TGCGCCAGCAGCCCGAGGGGGCGGACTGAAGCTTTCTTT
TRBD2	TRBV27	TRBJ2-1	once	CATSLAEYNEQFF	TGTGCCACCTCGCTAGCGGAGTACAATGAGCAGTTCTTC
.	TRBV7-2	TRBJ2-7	.	CASSFFTGTDEQYF	TGTGCCAGCAGCTTCTTTACAGGGACGGACGAGCAGTACTTC
.	TRBV11-2	TRBJ2-5	.	CASSLAGETQYF	TGTGCCAGCAGCTTAGCAGGGGAGACCCAGTACTTC
.	TRBV18	TRBJ2-1	.	CASSSAPEQFF	TGTGCCAGCTCTAGCGCGCCTGAGCAGTTCTTC
.	TRBV10-3	TRBJ1-1	few	CAIRAGNTEAFF	TGTGCCATCAGGGCAGGTAACACTGAAGCTTTCTTT
TRBD2	TRBV28	TRBJ2-1	.	CASHMTGGGSFF	TGTGCCAGCCATATGACAGGCGGGGGGTCGTTCTTC
.	TRBV9	TRBJ1-1	.	CASSLEADRNTEAFF	TGTGCCAGCAGCCTAGAGGCCGACAGGAACACTGAAGCTTTCTTT
.	TRBV7-9	TRBJ2-7	.	CSSSSQTYEQYF	TGTTCCAGCAGCTCACAGACCTACGAGCAGTACTTC
TRBD1	TRBV18	TRBJ2-7	.	CASSPLDRGFKYEQYF	TGTGCCAGCTCACCCTTGGACAGGGGCTTTAAGTACGAGCAGTACTTC
.	TRBV13	TRBJ2-7	few	CASSSTGSHYEQYF	TGTGCCAGCAGCTCAACGGGATCCCACTACGAGCAGTACTTC
.	TRBV5-4	TRBJ2-2	.	CASSISPTGELFF	TGTGCCAGCAGTATTAGTCCCACCGGGGAGCTGTTTTTT
TRBD1	TRBV13	TRBJ2-2	.	CASSTPGQGSGELFF	TGTGCCAGCAGCACACCGGGACAGGGTAGCGGGGAGCTGTTTTTT
TRBD1	TRBV28	TRBJ2-5	.	CASSLIGQGIGETQYF	TGTGCCAGCAGTTTAATTGGACAGGGAATCGGAGAGACCCAGTACTTC
TRBD1	TRBV5-4	TRBJ2-3	.	CASSLGQGASDTQYF	TGTGCCAGCAGCTTGGGCCAGGGGGCTTCAGATACGCAGTATTTT
TRBD2	TRBV18	TRBJ2-1	.	CASSIRTSGDTSYNEQFF	TGTGCCAGCTCTATAAGGACTAGCGGGGATACTTCCTACAATGAGCAGTTCTTC
.	TRBV27	TRBJ2-1	.	CASSLADTGTYNEQFF	TGTGCCAGCAGTTTAGCGGACACCGGCACCTACAATGAGCAGTTCTTC
.	TRBV7-9	TRBJ2-1	.	CASSLVRHSAYNEQFF	TGTGCCAGCAGCTTAGTTCGTCACTCCGCCTACAATGAGCAGTTCTTC
.	TRBV11-2	TRBJ1-2	.	CASSPYRDTYGYTF	TGTGCCAGCAGCCCATACAGGGATACCTATGGCTACACCTTC
TRBD2	TRBV27	TRBJ2-1	.	CASSKLAGGIYNEQFF	TGTGCCAGCAGTAAACTAGCGGGAGGGATATACAATGAGCAGTTCTTC
.	TRBV6-1	TRBJ2-7	.	CASSGTVLYEQYF	TGTGCCAGCAGTGGGACAGTTCTCTACGAGCAGTACTTC
.	TRBV7-8	TRBJ2-7	.	CASSLVQGEQYF	TGTGCCAGCAGCTTAGTCCAGGGAGAGCAGTACTTC
.	TRBV30	TRBJ1-6	few	CAWSAELSSSPLHF	TGTGCCTGGAGTGCCGAGCTTAGCAGCTCACCCCTCCACTTT
TRBD2	TRBV6-6	TRBJ2-1	.	CASSYQLAERNEQFF	TGTGCCAGCAGCTACCAACTAGCGGAACGGAATGAGCAGTTCTTC
.	TRBV30	TRBJ1-2	.	CAWNFDISNYGYTF	TGTGCCTGGAATTTTGACATTTCTAACTATGGCTACACCTTC